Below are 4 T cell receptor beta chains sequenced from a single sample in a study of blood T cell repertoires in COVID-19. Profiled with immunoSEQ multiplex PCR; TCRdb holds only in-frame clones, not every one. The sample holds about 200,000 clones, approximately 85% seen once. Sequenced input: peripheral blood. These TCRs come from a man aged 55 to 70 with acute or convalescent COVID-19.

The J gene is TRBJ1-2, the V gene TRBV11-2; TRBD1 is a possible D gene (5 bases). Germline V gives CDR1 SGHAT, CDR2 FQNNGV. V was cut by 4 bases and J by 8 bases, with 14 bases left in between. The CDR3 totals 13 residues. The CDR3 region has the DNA TGTGCCAGCAGCTCCAGGGTGGGGTGGGGCTACACCTTC. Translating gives CASSSRVGWGYTF.

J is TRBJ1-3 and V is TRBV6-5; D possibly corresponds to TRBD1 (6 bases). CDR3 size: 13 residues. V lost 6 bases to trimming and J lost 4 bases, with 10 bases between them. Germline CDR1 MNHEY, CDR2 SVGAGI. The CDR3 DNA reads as TGTGCCAGCAGGGGGGCGAGAGGAAACACCATATATTTT. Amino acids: CASRGARGNTIYF.

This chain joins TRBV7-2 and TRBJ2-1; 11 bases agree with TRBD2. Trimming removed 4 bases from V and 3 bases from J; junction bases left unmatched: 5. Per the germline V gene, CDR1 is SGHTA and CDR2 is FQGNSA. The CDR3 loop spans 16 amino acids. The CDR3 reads CASSWSGTSGYNEQFF. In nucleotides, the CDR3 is TGTGCCAGCAGCTGGAGCGGGACTAGCGGCTACAATGAGCAGTTCTTC.

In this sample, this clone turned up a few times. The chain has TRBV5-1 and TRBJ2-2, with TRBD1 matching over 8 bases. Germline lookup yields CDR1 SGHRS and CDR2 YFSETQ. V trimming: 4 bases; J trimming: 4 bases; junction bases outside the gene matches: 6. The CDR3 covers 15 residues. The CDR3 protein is CASSPGGGGTGELFF. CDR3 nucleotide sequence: TGCGCCAGCAGCCCAGGGGGCGGTGGCACCGGGGAGCTGTTTTTT.